This is a list of T cell receptor beta chains from one sample in a study of T cell repertoires in cytomegalovirus infection. From the reads, TCRdb called clonotypes with MiXCR, one entry per CDR3 protein. The table has 200,000 to 250,000 distinct CDR3 sequences, under 8.5% seen once. The specimen was PBMCs. The receptors here all came from a human donor in good health (CMV status not recorded). Some clones in this sample may be carry-over from other donors' samples. CDR3s include the opening cysteine and the closing phenylalanine or tryptophan. Fields, in order: clone size, J gene, D gene, V gene, CDR3 protein, CDR3 DNA. A D gene is named only where the DNA matches it firmly. Clone size, where shown, is once, few, many, or a class for clones that have expanded.

abundance: many
j_gene: TRBJ2-4
d_gene: TRBD2
v_gene: TRBV7-2
CDR3aa: CASSFAGGGDIQYF
CDR3nt: TGTGCCAGCAGCTTCGCGGGGGGTGGGGACATTCAGTACTTC

abundance: many
j_gene: TRBJ1-2
d_gene: TRBD1
v_gene: TRBV7-2
CDR3aa: CASILGQGNRGYTF
CDR3nt: TGTGCCAGCATCCTGGGACAGGGGAATCGTGGCTACACCTTC

abundance: many
j_gene: TRBJ2-5
d_gene: NA
v_gene: TRBV6-2/TRBV6-3
CDR3aa: CASSDKQETQYF
CDR3nt: TGTGCCAGCAGTGACAAGCAAGAGACCCAGTACTTC

abundance: many
j_gene: TRBJ1-6
d_gene: NA
v_gene: TRBV5-6
CDR3aa: CASSSPESNSPLHF
CDR3nt: TGTGCCAGCAGCTCACCAGAGAGTAATTCACCCCTCCACTTT

abundance: NA
j_gene: TRBJ2-1
d_gene: NA
v_gene: TRBV2
CDR3aa: CASSDEVLDEQFF
CDR3nt: TGTGCCAGCAGTGACGAGGTCTTGGATGAGCAGTTCTTC

abundance: many
j_gene: TRBJ1-2
d_gene: NA
v_gene: TRBV5-4
CDR3aa: CASSDPGGNYGYTF
CDR3nt: TGTGCCAGCAGCGACCCCGGGGGGAACTATGGCTACACCTTC

abundance: many
j_gene: TRBJ1-2
d_gene: TRBD1
v_gene: TRBV4-1
CDR3aa: CASSPEGQFYGYTF
CDR3nt: TGCGCCAGCAGCCCTGAGGGACAGTTCTATGGCTACACCTTC

abundance: many
j_gene: TRBJ2-7
d_gene: TRBD1
v_gene: TRBV6-2/TRBV6-3
CDR3aa: CASLSWGQSYEQYF
CDR3nt: TGTGCCAGCCTCTCTTGGGGACAGTCCTACGAGCAGTACTTC

abundance: many
j_gene: TRBJ1-5
d_gene: TRBD1
v_gene: TRBV7-3
CDR3aa: CARPVRDREALSNQPQHF
CDR3nt: TGTGCCCGCCCCGTTAGGGACAGGGAGGCGTTGAGCAATCAGCCCCAGCATTTT

abundance: NA
j_gene: TRBJ1-2
d_gene: NA
v_gene: TRBV14
CDR3aa: CASSRDGKFYGYTF
CDR3nt: TGTGCCAGCAGTCGGGACGGCAAATTCTATGGCTACACCTTC

abundance: many
j_gene: TRBJ2-7
d_gene: TRBD2
v_gene: TRBV5-4
CDR3aa: CASSTWASGGRAYEQYF
CDR3nt: TGTGCCAGCAGCACTTGGGCTAGCGGGGGCCGCGCCTACGAGCAGTACTTC

abundance: many
j_gene: TRBJ1-1
d_gene: NA
v_gene: TRBV28
CDR3aa: CASGQTVEAFF
CDR3nt: TGTGCCAGTGGGCAGACGGTTGAAGCTTTCTTT

abundance: many
j_gene: TRBJ1-2
d_gene: NA
v_gene: TRBV6-2/TRBV6-3
CDR3aa: CASSTLNYGYTF
CDR3nt: TGTGCCAGCAGTACACTGAACTATGGCTACACCTTC

abundance: many
j_gene: TRBJ2-7
d_gene: NA
v_gene: TRBV2
CDR3aa: CASSDDSPRGSFYYEQYF
CDR3nt: TGTGCCAGCAGTGATGATTCCCCCCGGGGTAGTTTCTACTACGAGCAGTACTTC

abundance: many
j_gene: TRBJ2-5
d_gene: NA
v_gene: TRBV4-2
CDR3aa: CASSQTTGHQETQYF
CDR3nt: TGTGCCAGCAGCCAAACCACAGGTCACCAAGAGACCCAGTACTTC

abundance: many
j_gene: TRBJ2-2
d_gene: NA
v_gene: TRBV7-2
CDR3aa: CASSLASPLNTGELFF
CDR3nt: TGTGCCAGCAGCTTAGCTAGCCCGTTGAACACCGGGGAGCTGTTTTTT

abundance: many
j_gene: TRBJ1-2
d_gene: NA
v_gene: TRBV3-1
CDR3aa: CASSQAGGASSGYTF
CDR3nt: TGTGCCAGCAGCCAAGCGGGAGGGGCGTCGAGCGGCTACACCTTC

abundance: many
j_gene: TRBJ1-1
d_gene: NA
v_gene: TRBV7-8
CDR3aa: CASSLKAVTNTEAFF
CDR3nt: TGTGCCAGCAGCTTAAAGGCAGTTACAAACACTGAAGCTTTCTTT

abundance: few
j_gene: TRBJ2-1
d_gene: NA
v_gene: TRBV29-1
CDR3aa: CSVRVGSYNEQFF
CDR3nt: TGCAGCGTCCGGGTAGGCTCCTACAATGAGCAGTTCTTC

abundance: many
j_gene: TRBJ2-3
d_gene: NA
v_gene: TRBV7-6
CDR3aa: CASSLRTLTQTSTDTQYF
CDR3nt: TGTGCCAGCAGCTTACGCACCCTGACTCAGACTAGCACAGATACGCAGTATTTT

abundance: many
j_gene: TRBJ2-2
d_gene: NA
v_gene: TRBV28
CDR3aa: CASRSSVNTGELFF
CDR3nt: TGTGCCAGCAGATCATCGGTGAACACCGGGGAGCTGTTTTTT

abundance: many
j_gene: TRBJ2-7
d_gene: TRBD2
v_gene: TRBV28
CDR3aa: CASSLRGVRAYEQYF
CDR3nt: TGTGCCAGCAGTTTACGGGGGGTAAGGGCCTACGAGCAGTACTTC

abundance: many
j_gene: TRBJ2-2
d_gene: TRBD2
v_gene: TRBV29-1
CDR3aa: CSVQRGAGSNTGELFF
CDR3nt: TGCAGCGTGCAGCGGGGGGCAGGATCGAACACCGGGGAGCTGTTTTTT